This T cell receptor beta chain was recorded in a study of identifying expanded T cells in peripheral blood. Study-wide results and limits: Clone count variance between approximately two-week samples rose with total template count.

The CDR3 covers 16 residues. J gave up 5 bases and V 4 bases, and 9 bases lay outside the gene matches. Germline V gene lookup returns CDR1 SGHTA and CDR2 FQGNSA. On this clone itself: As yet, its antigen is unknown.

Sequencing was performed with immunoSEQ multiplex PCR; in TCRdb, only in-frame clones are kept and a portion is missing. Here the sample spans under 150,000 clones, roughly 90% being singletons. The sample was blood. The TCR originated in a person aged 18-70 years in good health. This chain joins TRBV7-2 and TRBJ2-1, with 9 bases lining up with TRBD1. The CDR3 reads CASSSDRGRAHNEQFF. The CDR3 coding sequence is TGTGCCAGCAGCTCGGACAGGGGAAGGGCACACAATGAGCAGTTCTTC.